This T cell receptor beta chain was identified in a study of shared clonotypes between healthy human individuals. Germline CDR1 SEHNR, CDR2 FQNEAQ (reference sequence). The CDR3 contains 16 residues. Trimming took off 5 bases at V and 4 bases at J, with 17 bases between the two ends. Profiling relied on immunoSEQ multiplex PCR, and the TCRdb table lists in-frame clones only, not all of them. Here the sample spans 2 million to 2.5 million clones, approximately 93% being singletons. This clone showed up just once. Sequenced: naive CD4+ T cells from PBMCs. This sample's subset: CD45RA+ positively selected. This receptor was obtained from a man between 18 and 35 years old in good health. Some clones in this sample may be carry-over from other donors' samples. The chain has TRBV7-9 and TRBJ1-4, with a tentative D call TRBD1 (5 bases). This CDR3 is CASSPGGTWDNEKLFF. For the CDR3, the DNA is TGTGCCAGCAGCCCTGGAGGGACGTGGGATAATGAAAAACTGTTTTTT. The whole variable domain, remainder taken from reference TRBV7-9 and TRBJ1-4, is DTGVSQNPRHKITKRGQNVTFRCDPISEHNRLYWYRQTLGQGPEFLTYFQNEAQLEKSRLLSDRFSAERPKGSFSTLEIQRTEQGDSAMYLCASSPGGTWDNEKLFFGSGTQLSVL.